The source of this T cell receptor beta chain is a study of beta chain features in type 1 diabetes. Study context: There were 107,917,701 sorted cells examined across all samples. Study outcomes and limitations: Among patients with Type 1 diabetes, TCRB CDR3s were moderately but significantly shorter in every one of the four CD4+ subsets.

Based on CD45RO/CCR7/CD25/CD127/CD95/CD27, CD4+ regulatory, stem cell-like memory, naive and central memory cells were sorted. The whole isolated RNA underwent reverse transcription, so sequencing captured expressed TCRB transcripts. TCRdb's copy holds only in-frame clones and misses some; the assay was immunoSEQ multiplex PCR. The sample contains roughly 51,000 clones, around 53% of which appear only once. Remarks on this clone: Its antigen is unidentified.

This CDR3 is built from 15 residues. Germline-derived CDR1 and CDR2 are MGHDK and SYGVNS. The V gene lost 5 bases and the J gene lost 1 base, with 14 bases spanning the gap. The sample consisted of Tregs from blood. This clonotype originated in a woman in her thirties or forties with type 1 diabetes. V gene TRBV25-1 combines with J gene TRBJ2-5; D is undetermined. In nucleotides, the CDR3 is TGTGCCAGCAGTTCCCCCGAGTTCTTCCAAGAGACCCAGTACTTC. Residues: CASSSPEFFQETQYF.